Below, 7 T cell receptor beta chains from the same sample are listed, as sequenced in a study of cytomegalovirus exposure and HLA in healthy donors. Both 60 Vbeta primers and 13 Jbeta primers went into the PCR. Produced via immunoSEQ multiplex PCR; TCRdb's table is partial and in-frame only. The sample has some 140,000 clones, approximately 80% seen once. Source material: PBMCs. Every receptor here comes from a middle-aged woman in good health and CMV-seropositive.

This clone appeared a few times. This rearrangement joins TRBV27 to TRBJ1-2; 9 nucleotides agree with TRBD1. The length of the CDR3 is 14 residues. Germline trimming cut 5 bases from V and 8 bases from J; bases unmatched to any gene: 9. Germline V gene data show CDR1 as MNHEY and CDR2 as SMNVEV (reference sequence). CDR3 sequence (DNA): TGTGCCAGCAGTAGCGGGACAGGGTATGGGGGCTACACCTTC. This codes for CASSSGTGYGGYTF.

This clone was detected a few times. The rearrangement links TRBV6-1 to TRBJ2-3; 7 bases align to TRBD2. Germline V gene data show CDR1 as MNHNS and CDR2 as SASEGT. The V gene end was trimmed by 10 bases and the J gene end by 2 bases; junction bases not matched to a gene: 12. CDR3 length equals 15 residues. The CDR3 DNA sequence: TGTGCCACCTGGGAGGGGAGTACTTTCACAGATACGCAGTATTTT. Its protein product is CATWEGSTFTDTQYF.

The chain combines TRBV6-1 with TRBJ2-7; 8 nucleotides align to TRBD1. V trimming: 6 bases; J trimming: 5 bases; junction bases outside the gene matches: 9. This CDR3 has 14 residues. The germline V gene encodes CDR1 MNHNS and CDR2 SASEGT. The CDR3 spells CASSALWTGNEQYF. The CDR3 DNA is TGTGCCAGCAGCGCCTTATGGACAGGGAACGAGCAGTACTTC.

The chain is built from TRBV2 and TRBJ2-5; 8 positions match TRBD2. Trimming took 1 base from V and 5 from J; bases not matched to a gene: 6. Per the germline V gene, CDR1 is SNHLY and CDR2 is FYNNEI. This CDR3 has 15 amino acids. CDR3 protein: CASSEVRGVGETQYF. For the CDR3, the DNA is TGTGCCAGCAGTGAAGTGCGGGGGGTTGGGGAGACCCAGTACTTC.

The chain uses TRBV7-2 and TRBJ2-1; TRBD1 matches 10 bases. Unmatched junction bases numbered 8, after V lost 0 bases and J lost 6 bases. CDR1 is SGHTA and CDR2 is FQGNSA in the germline V gene. This CDR3 contains 17 residues. The DNA for the CDR3 is TGTGCCAGCAGCTTAGCGTTGGGACAGGGGCTAGGCAATGAGCAGTTCTTC. Amino acids: CASSLALGQGLGNEQFF.

J is TRBJ2-1 and V is TRBV7-9, with a tentative D call TRBD1 (6 bases). CDR1 and CDR2 (germline): SEHNR, FQNEAQ (reference sequence). The CDR3 length is 16 residues. Trimming took 4 bases from V and 7 from J, leaving 20 bases between them. CDR3 bases: TGTGCCAGCAGCTCATGGCAGGGACACAATTGGAATGAGCAGTTCTTC. The encoded protein is CASSSWQGHNWNEQFF.

V gene TRBV7-3 combines with J gene TRBJ2-3; TRBD2 is a possible D gene (5 bases). The CDR3 consists of 15 residues. Per germline, CDR1 SGHTA and CDR2 FQGTGA. Deletions cut 5 bases from V and 2 bases from J, with 14 bases between. The CDR3 DNA follows: TGTGCCAGCAGCCTAAACAGCGGTCCCACAGATACGCAGTATTTT. This sequence encodes CASSLNSGPTDTQYF.